The 10 T cell receptor beta chains below all came from one sample that was sequenced in a study of follicular helper T cells after annual influenza vaccination. Specified time point: 2015-2016 season, pre-vaccination. Clones were read by immunoSEQ multiplex PCR, and TCRdb kept only the in-frame ones, dropping some. The sample has under 6,500 clones; roughly 85% are singletons. The source material was CXCR5+ CD38- circulating T follicular helper cells from blood, sampled on the day of influenza vaccination. Regarding subset: circulating Tfh, non-naive CD4+CXCR5+PD-1+ (ICOS+CD38+ or ICOS-CD38-). The receptors stem from an adult who received the influenza vaccine.

The J gene is TRBJ2-5, the V gene TRBV11-2; D remains unclear. This CDR3 comprises 13 residues. The germline V and J ends were trimmed by 5 bases and 5 bases, with 12 bases remaining between them. Germline V CDR1 and CDR2: SGHAT, FQNNGV. The CDR3 nucleotides read TGTGCCAGCAGCCCTCAAAGGTGGGAGACCCAGTACTTC. Amino acids: CASSPQRWETQYF.

The chain couples TRBV7-9 to TRBJ1-3, with TRBD1 matching over 7 bases. The germline gives CDR1 SEHNR, CDR2 FQNEAQ (reference sequence). The CDR3 covers 17 residues. With V trimmed by 3 bases and J by 0 bases, 8 bases remained unmatched. The CDR3 bases are TGTGCCAGCAGCTTCAACAGGGGACCCATCTCTGGAAACACCATATATTTT. Encoded protein: CASSFNRGPISGNTIYF.

The chain joins TRBV7-8 to TRBJ2-4; D is unresolved. Germline V lookup: CDR1 SGHVS, CDR2 FQNEAQ. V was pared by 3 bases and J by 5 bases, with 14 bases between. The CDR3 totals 15 residues. CDR3 residues: CASSLQRVGQNIQYF. CDR3 DNA sequence: TGTGCCAGCAGCTTGCAGCGAGTTGGGCAAAACATTCAGTACTTC.

The rearrangement joins TRBV10-3 to TRBJ2-2; either TRBD1 or TRBD2 may fit D (5 bases each). This CDR3 region has 19 residues. Trimming stripped 3 bases from V and 2 bases from J, with 22 bases between. Germline lookup yields CDR1 ENHRY and CDR2 SYGVKD. The CDR3 region is CAISERLGHSGPNTGELFF. The CDR3 DNA reads TGTGCCATCAGTGAACGCCTGGGGCACAGCGGACCTAACACCGGGGAGCTGTTTTTT.

The chain uses TRBV18 and TRBJ1-1; possible D gene TRBD1, 6 bases. The germline V gene has CDR1 KGHSH and CDR2 LQKENI. V gave up 1 base and J gave up 4 bases, with 19 bases separating them. This CDR3 is built from 17 residues. CDR3 nucleotides: TGTGCCAGCTCACCACAAGTCCCGGGGGGCCGGGGCACTGAAGCTTTCTTT. Translation: CASSPQVPGGRGTEAFF. Variable domain in full (rest from reference TRBV18 and TRBJ1-1): NAGVMQNPRHLVRRRGQEARLRCSPMKGHSHVYWYRQLPEEGLKFMVYLQKENIIDESGMPKERFSAEFPKEGPSILRIQQVVRGDSAAYFCASSPQVPGGRGTEAFFGQGTRLTVV.

The chain combines TRBV21-1 with TRBJ2-1; the table's TRBD1 call for D was not verified on the DNA. TRBV21-1 is an annotated pseudogene. This CDR3 is 16 amino acids long. Here the CDR3 reads CASSTIGTGDYNEQFF. The CDR3 nucleotides are TGTGCCAGCAGCACGATCGGGACAGGGGATTACAATGAGCAGTTCTTC.

With respect to this clone: At one end the junction does not follow the germline gene, possibly because of a read error. The rearrangement uses TRBV7-2 and TRBJ2-7, with TRBD2 matching 8 bases. This CDR3 spans 16 amino acids. Germline V lookup: CDR1 SGHTA, CDR2 FQGNSA. The CDR3 DNA reads TGCGCCAGCAGCCAAGGGGTGACGGGAGGGTTTTACGAGCAGTACTTC. Protein: CASSQGVTGGFYEQYF.

In its sample, this clone was seen a few times. V and J are TRBV15 and TRBJ2-4; D is possibly TRBD2 (6 bases). Per germline, CDR1 LNHNV and CDR2 YYDKDF (reference sequence). V lost 0 bases and J 0 bases, leaving 15 bases between the germline ends. CDR3 size: 18 residues. The CDR3 coding sequence is TGTGCCACCAGCAGAGAAATTCGGACTACTTTAGCCAAAAACATTCAGTACTTC. Protein product: CATSREIRTTLAKNIQYF.

This rearrangement joins TRBV30 to TRBJ2-7; 7 bases match TRBD1. With V trimmed by 0 bases and J by 6 bases, 8 bases remained unmatched. Looked up from germline, CDR1 is GTSNPN and CDR2 is SVGIG (reference sequence). The CDR3 sequence is 14 residues long. As DNA, the CDR3 is TGTGCCTGGAGTGTATCCAGGGGGATGTCCGAGCAGTACTTC. It yields the protein CAWSVSRGMSEQYF.

The rearrangement uses TRBV6-5 and TRBJ2-1; D ambiguous. The CDR3 covers 10 residues. Germline values: CDR1 MNHEY, CDR2 SVGAGI. With 7 bases removed from V and 6 bases from J, the gap between germline ends came to 4 bases. The CDR3 nucleotides read TGTGCCAGCACCAGCAATGAGCAGTTCTTC. Translating gives CASTSNEQFF.